Each of the 8 T cell receptor beta chains below was sequenced from the same sample in a study of control samples from healthy donors and cancer patients (dated by TCRdb to 2020 to 2022). Library generation was performed with the immunoSEQ multiplex PCR assay. In TCRdb, the immuneACCESS table is reduced to in-frame sequences with V and J assigned. These tables do not hold every clone; where another copy was compared, an unresolved V gene accounts for under half, and the others remain unexplained. The sample has 160,000 or so clones on record, approximately 93% of them singletons. The ten largest clones add up to more than 8% of the sample. Input material: blood. All receptors derive from a woman between 40 and 55 years old in good health.

V usage is TRBV4-1 and J usage is TRBJ2-7, with unresolved D. With 4 bases removed from V and 3 bases from J, the gap between germline ends came to 16 bases. This CDR3 is built from 15 residues. Germline CDR1 is MGHRA and CDR2 is YSYEKL. The CDR3 coding sequence is TGCGCCAGCAGCCTGGTTTTGGGCTCCAGCTACGAGCAGTACTTC. It translates to CASSLVLGSSYEQYF.

The chain joins TRBV7-2 to TRBJ2-3; possible D gene TRBD2, 5 bases. Germline loops: CDR1 SGHTA, CDR2 FQGNSA. The CDR3 covers 15 residues. The ends were cut back, 6 bases at V and 0 bases at J, with 13 bases in the middle. CDR3 amino acids: CASRDRAGSTDTQYF. The DNA of the CDR3 is TGTGCCAGCAGGGACCGGGCGGGTAGCACAGATACGCAGTATTTT.

The chain joins TRBV3-1 (or the pseudogene TRBV3-2) to TRBJ1-3; unclear D gene. Trimming left V 0 bases short and J 0 bases short, with 12 bases between. Germline CDR1 and CDR2: LGHDT and YNNKEL (reference sequence). The CDR3 has 17 residues. Here the CDR3 DNA reads TGTGCCAGCAGCCAAGAGTGGCGCGGAAGCTCTGGAAACACCATATATTTT. Its translation: CASSQEWRGSSGNTIYF.

V gene TRBV7-2 combines with J gene TRBJ1-2, with a tentative D call TRBD1 (6 bases). Germline assignment: CDR1 SGHTA and CDR2 FQGNSA. Deletions cut 5 bases from V and 10 bases from J, with 14 bases between. The CDR3 is made up of 12 amino acids. Written as DNA, the CDR3 is TGTGCCAGCAGCCCGAGACAGGTGAACTACACCTTC. Protein sequence: CASSPRQVNYTF.

The chain carries TRBV27 and TRBJ1-1; D is undetermined. V was clipped by 6 bases and J by 1 base, with 3 bases between them. From germline, CDR1 is MNHEY and CDR2 SMNVEV (reference sequence). The CDR3 covers 11 residues. CDR3 sequence (DNA): TGTGCCAGCAGATGGAACACTGAAGCTTTCTTT. Translated: CASRWNTEAFF.

CDR3 sequence: CASSPGGAGTDTQYF. DNA for the CDR3: TGTGCCAGCAGCCCCGGGGGGGCCGGCACAGATACGCAGTATTTT. This sequence joins TRBV6-2 or TRBV6-3 and TRBJ2-3; 8 nucleotides align to TRBD2. This CDR3 is 15 amino acids long. CDR1 is MNHEY and CDR2 is SVGEGT in the germline V gene. The V and J ends lost 6 bases and 1 base, in that order; junction bases with no gene match: 6.

The rearrangement joins TRBV7-6 to TRBJ1-4, with TRBD1 matching over 7 bases. With V trimmed by 5 bases and J by 5 bases, 8 bases remained unmatched. The CDR3 has 15 residues. Germline CDR1 reads SGHVS; CDR2 reads FNYEAQ. The CDR3 is CASSLTGTANEKLFF. CDR3 DNA: TGTGCCAGCAGCCTCACCGGGACAGCAAATGAAAAACTGTTTTTT.

This rearrangement joins TRBV7-6 to TRBJ1-1; D is undetermined. CDR1 is SGHVS, CDR2 FNYEAQ, per germline. Trimming left V 5 bases short and J 0 bases short, with 13 bases between. This CDR3 has 15 residues. The CDR3 here is CASSEGPSMNTEAFF. CDR3 DNA: TGTGCCAGCAGCGAAGGACCCTCCATGAACACTGAAGCTTTCTTT.